The clone carrying this TCR beta chain occurred a few times. Its matching antigen is unknown. These data are taken from a study of blood T cells in healthy people across ages. Overall study results and limits: Strong correlation was found linking TCR beta diversity to naive T cell percentage.

Through a sample-barcoded 5' primer and a J-beta primer mix, a second PCR was run for roughly 7 to 12 cycles. TCRdb fed the 5' RACE reads into MiXCR, producing one record per CDR3 protein. This sample yields some 550,000 distinct CDR3 sequences, of which roughly 48% are seen a single time; about 22% belongs to the top ten. Sequencing was performed on blood. The TCR comes from a man older than 75 in good health.

The CDR3 DNA reads TGTGCCAGCAGTCTAGAGTGGAATGAGCAGTTCTTC. Its protein product is CASSLEWNEQFF. The rearrangement links TRBV2 to TRBJ2-1; D ambiguous. The CDR3 length is 12 residues. Germline V gene sequence: CDR1 SNHLY, CDR2 FYNNEI. V lost 5 bases, J lost 7 bases, and 9 bases lay in between.